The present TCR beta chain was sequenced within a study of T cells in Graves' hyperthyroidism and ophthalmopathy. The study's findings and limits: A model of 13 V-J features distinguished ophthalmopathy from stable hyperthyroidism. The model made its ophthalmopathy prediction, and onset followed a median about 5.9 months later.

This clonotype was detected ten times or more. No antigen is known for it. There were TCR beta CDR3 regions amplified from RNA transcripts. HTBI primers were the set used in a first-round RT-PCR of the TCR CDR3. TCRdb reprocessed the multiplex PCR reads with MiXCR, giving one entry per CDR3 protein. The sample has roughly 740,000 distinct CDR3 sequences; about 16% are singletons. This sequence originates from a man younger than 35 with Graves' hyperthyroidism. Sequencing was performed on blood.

Here the CDR3 DNA reads TGTGCCAGCTTCAAACCGGGGTCCCCCTATGATGAGCAGTTCTTC. Its translation: CASFKPGSPYDEQFF. The rearrangement uses TRBV11-2 and TRBJ2-1, with a weak D call TRBD2 (5 bases). Germline lookup yields CDR1 SGHAT and CDR2 FQNNGV. V was shortened by 8 bases and J by 8 bases, with 22 bases between the two germline ends. The CDR3 consists of 15 residues.